This TCR beta chain was sequenced in a study of blood T cell repertoires in COVID-19. Across the study: Nucleic acid was either cDNA or gDNA, and it came from T cells, B-cell-depleted T cells, or PBMCs.

The CDR3 extends over 19 amino acids. Per the germline V gene, CDR1 is SGHVS and CDR2 is FQNEAQ. V lost 5 bases, J lost 2 bases, and 16 bases stayed unmatched. This table comes from immunoSEQ multiplex PCR, and its TCRdb copy is limited to in-frame clones, with some not included. The sample holds 50,000 to 75,000 clones, roughly 92% seen once. The source of this sequence is a man aged 65 to 79 with active COVID-19. Sequenced input: peripheral blood. The genes are TRBV7-8 and TRBJ1-5; 9 bases line up with TRBD1. CDR3 nucleotide sequence: TGTGCCAGCAGCGCGCGGCTGGGACAGGGAAGGTACGGCAATCAGCCCCAGCATTTT. It encodes CASSARLGQGRYGNQPQHF.